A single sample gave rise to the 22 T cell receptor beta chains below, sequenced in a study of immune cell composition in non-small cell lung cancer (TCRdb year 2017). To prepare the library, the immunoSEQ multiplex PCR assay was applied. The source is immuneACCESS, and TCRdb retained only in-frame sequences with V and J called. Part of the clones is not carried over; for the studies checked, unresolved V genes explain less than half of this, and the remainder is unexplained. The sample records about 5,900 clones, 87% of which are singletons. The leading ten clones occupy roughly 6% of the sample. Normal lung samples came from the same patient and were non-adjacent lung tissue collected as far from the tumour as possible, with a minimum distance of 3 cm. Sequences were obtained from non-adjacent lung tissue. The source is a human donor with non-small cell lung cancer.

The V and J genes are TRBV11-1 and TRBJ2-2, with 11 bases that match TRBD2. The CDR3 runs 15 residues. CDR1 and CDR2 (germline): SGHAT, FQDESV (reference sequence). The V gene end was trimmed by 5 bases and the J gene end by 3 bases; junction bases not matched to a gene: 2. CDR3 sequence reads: CASSASGRHTGELFF. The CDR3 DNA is TGTGCCAGCAGCGCTAGCGGGAGGCACACCGGGGAGCTGTTTTTT.

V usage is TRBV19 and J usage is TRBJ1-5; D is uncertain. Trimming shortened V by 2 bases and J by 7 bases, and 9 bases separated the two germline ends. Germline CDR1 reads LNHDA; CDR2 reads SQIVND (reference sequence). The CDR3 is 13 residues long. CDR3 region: CASSITPRQPQHF. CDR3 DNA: TGTGCCAGTAGTATAACCCCACGGCAGCCCCAGCATTTT.

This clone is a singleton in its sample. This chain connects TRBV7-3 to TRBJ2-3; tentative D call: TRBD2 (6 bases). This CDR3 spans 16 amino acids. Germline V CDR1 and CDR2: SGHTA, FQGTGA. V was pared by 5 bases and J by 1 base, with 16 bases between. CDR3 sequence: CASSPGRETGTDTQYF. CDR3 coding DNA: TGTGCCAGCAGCCCCGGTCGGGAGACGGGCACAGATACGCAGTATTTT.

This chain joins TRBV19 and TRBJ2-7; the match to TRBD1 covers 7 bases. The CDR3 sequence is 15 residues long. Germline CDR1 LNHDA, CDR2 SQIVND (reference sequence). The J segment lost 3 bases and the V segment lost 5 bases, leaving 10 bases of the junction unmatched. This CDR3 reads CASSLHGQAGYEQYF. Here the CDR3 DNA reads TGTGCCAGTAGTCTTCACGGACAGGCGGGCTACGAGCAGTACTTC.

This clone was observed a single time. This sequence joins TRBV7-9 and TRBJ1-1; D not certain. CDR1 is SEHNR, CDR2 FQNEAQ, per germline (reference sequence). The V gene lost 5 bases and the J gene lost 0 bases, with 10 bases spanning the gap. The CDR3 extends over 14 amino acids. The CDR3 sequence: CASSPDTLNTEAFF. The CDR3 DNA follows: TGTGCCAGCAGCCCCGACACGCTGAACACTGAAGCTTTCTTT. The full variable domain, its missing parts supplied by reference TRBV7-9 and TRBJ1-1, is DTGVSQNPRHKITKRGQNVTFRCDPISEHNRLYWYRQTLGQGPEFLTYFQNEAQLEKSRLLSDRFSAERPKGSFSTLEIQRTEQGDSAMYLCASSPDTLNTEAFFGQGTRLTVV.

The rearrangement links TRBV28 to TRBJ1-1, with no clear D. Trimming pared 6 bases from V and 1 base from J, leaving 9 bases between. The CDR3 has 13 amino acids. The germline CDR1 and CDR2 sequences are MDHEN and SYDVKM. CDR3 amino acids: CASRGSGNTEAFF. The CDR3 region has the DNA TGTGCCAGCAGGGGGAGTGGGAACACTGAAGCTTTCTTT.

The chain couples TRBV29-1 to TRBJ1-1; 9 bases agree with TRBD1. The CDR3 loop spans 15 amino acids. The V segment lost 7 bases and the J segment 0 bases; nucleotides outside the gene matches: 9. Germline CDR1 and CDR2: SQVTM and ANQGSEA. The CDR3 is CSDSDRGTMNTEAFF. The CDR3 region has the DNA TGCAGCGACTCCGACAGGGGGACGATGAACACTGAAGCTTTCTTT. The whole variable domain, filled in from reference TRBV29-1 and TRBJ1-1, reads SAVISQKPSRDICQRGTSLTIQCQVDSQVTMMFWYRQQPGQSLTLIATANQGSEATYESGFVIDKFPISRPNLTFSTLTVSNMSPEDSSIYLCSDSDRGTMNTEAFFGQGTRLTVV.

The CDR3 loop is CASREEAGFPSHQETQYF. The CDR3 nucleotides are TGTGCCAGCAGAGAAGAGGCAGGGTTCCCTTCACACCAAGAGACCCAGTACTTC. The gene calls are TRBV7-6 and TRBJ2-5; perhaps TRBD1 as D (5 bases). The CDR3 is 18 amino acids. Deletions cut 6 bases from V and 0 bases from J, with 23 bases between. CDR1 is SGHVS and CDR2 is FNYEAQ in the germline V gene.

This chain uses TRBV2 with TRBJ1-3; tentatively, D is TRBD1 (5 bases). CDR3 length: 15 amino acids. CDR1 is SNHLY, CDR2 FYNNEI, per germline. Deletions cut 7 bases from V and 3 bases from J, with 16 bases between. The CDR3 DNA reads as TGTGCCAGCACCAGGGAGGGGAAGCTTGGAAACACCATATATTTT. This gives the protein CASTREGKLGNTIYF. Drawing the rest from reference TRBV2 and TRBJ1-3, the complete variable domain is EPEVTQTPSHQVTQMGQEVILRCVPISNHLYFYWYRQILGQKVEFLVSFYNNEISEKSEIFDDQFSVERPDGSNFTLKIRSTKLEDSAMYFCASTREGKLGNTIYFGEGSWLTVV.

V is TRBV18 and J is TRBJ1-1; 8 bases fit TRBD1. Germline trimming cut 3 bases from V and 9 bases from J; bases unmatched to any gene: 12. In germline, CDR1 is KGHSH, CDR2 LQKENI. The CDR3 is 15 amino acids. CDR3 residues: CASSPGQTGVGKAFF. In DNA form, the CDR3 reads TGTGCCAGCTCACCTGGGCAGACAGGGGTGGGAAAAGCTTTCTTT.

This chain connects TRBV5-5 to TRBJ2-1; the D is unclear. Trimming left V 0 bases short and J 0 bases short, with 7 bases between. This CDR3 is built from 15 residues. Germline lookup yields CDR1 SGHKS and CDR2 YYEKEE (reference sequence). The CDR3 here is CASSLDYSSYNEQFF. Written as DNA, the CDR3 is TGTGCCAGCAGCTTGGACTATAGCTCCTACAATGAGCAGTTCTTC.

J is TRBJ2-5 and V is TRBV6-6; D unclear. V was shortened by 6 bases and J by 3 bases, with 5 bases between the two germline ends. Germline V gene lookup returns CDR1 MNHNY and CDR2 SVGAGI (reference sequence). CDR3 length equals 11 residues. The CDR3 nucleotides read TGTGCCAGCAGCCGCGAAGAGACCCAGTACTTC. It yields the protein CASSREETQYF.

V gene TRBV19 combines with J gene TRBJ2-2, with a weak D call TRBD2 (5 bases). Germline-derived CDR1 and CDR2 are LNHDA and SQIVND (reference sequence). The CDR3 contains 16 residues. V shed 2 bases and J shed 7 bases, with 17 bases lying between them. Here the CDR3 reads CASSIFGIRGVGELFF. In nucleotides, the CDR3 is TGTGCCAGTAGTATATTCGGGATAAGAGGCGTCGGGGAGCTGTTTTTT.

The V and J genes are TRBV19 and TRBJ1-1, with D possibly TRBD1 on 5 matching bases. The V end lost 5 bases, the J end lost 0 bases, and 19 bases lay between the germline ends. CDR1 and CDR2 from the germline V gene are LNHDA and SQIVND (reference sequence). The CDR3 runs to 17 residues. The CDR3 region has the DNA TGTGCCAGTAGTCCCACAGGCTCCACACGGTTGAACACTGAAGCTTTCTTT. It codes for CASSPTGSTRLNTEAFF.

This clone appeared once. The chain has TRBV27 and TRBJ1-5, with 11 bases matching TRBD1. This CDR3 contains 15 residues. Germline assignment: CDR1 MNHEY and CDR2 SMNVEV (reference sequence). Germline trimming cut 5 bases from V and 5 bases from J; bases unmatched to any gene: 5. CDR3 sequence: CASSAWTGGDQPQHF. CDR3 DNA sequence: TGTGCCAGCAGTGCCTGGACAGGGGGCGATCAGCCCCAGCATTTT.

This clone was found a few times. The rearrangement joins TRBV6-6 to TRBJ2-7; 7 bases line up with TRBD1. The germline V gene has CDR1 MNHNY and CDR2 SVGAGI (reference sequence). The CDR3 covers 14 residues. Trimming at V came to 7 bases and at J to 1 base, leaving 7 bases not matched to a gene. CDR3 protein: CASTERDSSYEQYF. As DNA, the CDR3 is TGTGCCAGCACGGAGAGGGACAGTTCCTACGAGCAGTACTTC.

The CDR3 sequence is CASSLALGQGASEAFF. CDR3 coding DNA: TGTGCCAGCAGCTTAGCGCTTGGACAGGGGGCCTCTGAAGCTTTCTTT. The V call is TRBV7-6, the J call TRBJ1-1; 11 bases match TRBD1. The CDR3 has 16 residues. The V gene's germline CDR1 is SGHVS and CDR2 FNYEAQ. Losses at the gene ends were 0 bases for V and 6 bases for J; bases not matched to a gene: 6.

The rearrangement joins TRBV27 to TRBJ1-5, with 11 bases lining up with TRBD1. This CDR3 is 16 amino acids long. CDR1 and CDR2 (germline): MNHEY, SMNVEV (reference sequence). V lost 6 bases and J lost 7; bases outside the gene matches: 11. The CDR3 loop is CASSTSGQGAGQPQHF. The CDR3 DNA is TGTGCCAGCAGCACCTCCGGACAGGGGGCAGGGCAGCCCCAGCATTTT.

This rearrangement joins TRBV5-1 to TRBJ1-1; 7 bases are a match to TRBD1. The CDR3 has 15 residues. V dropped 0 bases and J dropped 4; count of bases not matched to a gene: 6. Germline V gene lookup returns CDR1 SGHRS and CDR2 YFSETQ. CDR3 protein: CASSLVGTVSTEAFF. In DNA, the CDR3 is TGCGCCAGCAGCTTGGTAGGGACAGTGAGCACTGAAGCTTTCTTT.

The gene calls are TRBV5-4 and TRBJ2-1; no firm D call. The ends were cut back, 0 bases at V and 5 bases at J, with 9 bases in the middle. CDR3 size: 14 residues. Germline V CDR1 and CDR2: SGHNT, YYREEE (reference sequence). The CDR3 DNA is TGTGCCAGCAGCTTGGTTTTTCCAGACAATGAGCAGTTCTTC. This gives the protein CASSLVFPDNEQFF.

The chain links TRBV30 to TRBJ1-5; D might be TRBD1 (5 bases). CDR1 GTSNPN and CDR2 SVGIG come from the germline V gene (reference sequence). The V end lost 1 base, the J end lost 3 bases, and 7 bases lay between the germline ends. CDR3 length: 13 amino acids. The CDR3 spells CAWSGGDNQPQHF. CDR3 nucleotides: TGTGCCTGGAGTGGGGGGGACAATCAGCCCCAGCATTTT. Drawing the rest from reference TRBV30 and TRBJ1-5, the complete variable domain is SQTIHQWPATLVQPVGSPLSLECTVEGTSNPNLYWYRQAAGRGLQLLFYSVGIGQISSEVPQNLSASRPQDRQFILSSKKLLLSDSGFYLCAWSGGDNQPQHFGDGTRLSIL.

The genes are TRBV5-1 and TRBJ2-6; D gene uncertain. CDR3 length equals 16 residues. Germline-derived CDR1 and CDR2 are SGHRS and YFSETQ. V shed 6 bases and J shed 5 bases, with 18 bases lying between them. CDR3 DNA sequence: TGCGCCAGCATTCCGGGTTCACAAAGTCGGGCCAACGTCCTGACTTTC. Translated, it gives CASIPGSQSRANVLTF.